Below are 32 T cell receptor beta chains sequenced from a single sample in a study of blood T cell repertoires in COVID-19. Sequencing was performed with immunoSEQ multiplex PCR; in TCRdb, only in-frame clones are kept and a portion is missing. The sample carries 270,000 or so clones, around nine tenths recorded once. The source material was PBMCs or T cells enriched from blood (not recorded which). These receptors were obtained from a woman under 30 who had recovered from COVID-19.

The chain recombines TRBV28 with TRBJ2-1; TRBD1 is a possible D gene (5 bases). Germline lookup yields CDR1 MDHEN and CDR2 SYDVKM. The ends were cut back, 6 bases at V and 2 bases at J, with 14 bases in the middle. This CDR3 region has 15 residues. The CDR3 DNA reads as TGTGCCAGCAGCCCTCCATGGACACCCTACAATGAGCAGTTCTTC. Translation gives CASSPPWTPYNEQFF.

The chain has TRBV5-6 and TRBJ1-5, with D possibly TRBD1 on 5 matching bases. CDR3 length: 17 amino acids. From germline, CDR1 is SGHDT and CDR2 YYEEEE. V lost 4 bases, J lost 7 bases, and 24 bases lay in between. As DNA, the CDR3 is TGTGCCAGCAGCAGACAAAGTCTGGGCAGGGTCTTACAGCCCCAGCATTTT. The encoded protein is CASSRQSLGRVLQPQHF.

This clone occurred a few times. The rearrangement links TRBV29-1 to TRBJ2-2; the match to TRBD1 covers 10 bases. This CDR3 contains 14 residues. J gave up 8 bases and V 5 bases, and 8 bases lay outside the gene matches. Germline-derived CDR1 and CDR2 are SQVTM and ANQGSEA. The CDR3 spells CSVFRTGGNGELFF. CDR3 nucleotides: TGCAGCGTTTTTAGGACAGGGGGTAATGGGGAGCTGTTTTTT.

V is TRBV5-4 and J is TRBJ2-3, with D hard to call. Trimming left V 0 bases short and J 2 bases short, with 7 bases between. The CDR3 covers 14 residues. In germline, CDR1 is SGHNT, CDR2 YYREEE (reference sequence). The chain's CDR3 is CASSLVSHTDTQYF. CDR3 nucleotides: TGTGCCAGCAGCTTGGTGTCCCACACAGATACGCAGTATTTT.

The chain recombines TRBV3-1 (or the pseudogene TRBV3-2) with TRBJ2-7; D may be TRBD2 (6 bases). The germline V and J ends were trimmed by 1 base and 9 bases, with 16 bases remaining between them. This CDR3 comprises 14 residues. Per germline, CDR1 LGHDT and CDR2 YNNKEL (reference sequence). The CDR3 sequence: CASSQVGGNSGQYF. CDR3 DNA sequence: TGTGCCAGCAGCCAAGTAGGAGGGAATTCAGGGCAGTACTTC.

The CDR3 sequence is CASSWVSGGVSSTDTQYF. The CDR3 coding sequence is TGTGCCAGCAGCTGGGTTAGCGGGGGAGTATCTAGCACAGATACGCAGTATTTT. The rearrangement joins TRBV7-2 to TRBJ2-3; 9 bases line up with TRBD2. The CDR3 extends over 18 amino acids. V was clipped by 4 bases and J by 0 bases; unmatched bases: 11. Germline CDR1 is SGHTA and CDR2 is FQGNSA.

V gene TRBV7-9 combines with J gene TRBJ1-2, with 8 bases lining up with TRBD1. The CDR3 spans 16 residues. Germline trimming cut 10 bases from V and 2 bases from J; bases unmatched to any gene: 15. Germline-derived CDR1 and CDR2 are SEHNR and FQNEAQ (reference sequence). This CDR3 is CATNHHQGQDNYGYTF. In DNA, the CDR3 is TGTGCCACCAACCACCACCAGGGACAGGACAACTATGGCTACACCTTC.

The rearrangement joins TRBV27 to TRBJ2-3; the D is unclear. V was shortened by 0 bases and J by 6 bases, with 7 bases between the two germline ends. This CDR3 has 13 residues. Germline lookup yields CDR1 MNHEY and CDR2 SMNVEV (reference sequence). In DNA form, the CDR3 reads TGTGCCAGCAGTTTATCGATGACTGATACGCAGTATTTT. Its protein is CASSLSMTDTQYF.

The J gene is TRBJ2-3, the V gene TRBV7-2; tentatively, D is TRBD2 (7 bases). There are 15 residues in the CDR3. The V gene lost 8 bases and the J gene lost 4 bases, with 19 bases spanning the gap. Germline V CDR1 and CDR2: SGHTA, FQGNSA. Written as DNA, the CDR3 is TGTGCCAGCGTCCTAAGGGGGGGGCTTTCAGATACGCAGTATTTT. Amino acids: CASVLRGGLSDTQYF.

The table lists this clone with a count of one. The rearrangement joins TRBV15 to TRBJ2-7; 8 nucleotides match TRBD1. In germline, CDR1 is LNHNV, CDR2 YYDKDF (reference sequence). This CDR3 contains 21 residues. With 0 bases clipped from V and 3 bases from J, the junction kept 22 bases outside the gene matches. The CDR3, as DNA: TGTGCCACCAGCAGAGACAAGACAGGGGCTAAGAGTTTTCGGAGATTCTACGAGCAGTACTTC. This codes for CATSRDKTGAKSFRRFYEQYF.

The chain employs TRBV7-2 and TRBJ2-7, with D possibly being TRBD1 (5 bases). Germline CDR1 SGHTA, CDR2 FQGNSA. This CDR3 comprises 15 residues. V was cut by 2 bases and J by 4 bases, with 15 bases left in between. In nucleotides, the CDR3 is TGTGCCAGCAGCTTACAGAGCGACAGAACTTACGAGCAGTACTTC. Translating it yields CASSLQSDRTYEQYF.

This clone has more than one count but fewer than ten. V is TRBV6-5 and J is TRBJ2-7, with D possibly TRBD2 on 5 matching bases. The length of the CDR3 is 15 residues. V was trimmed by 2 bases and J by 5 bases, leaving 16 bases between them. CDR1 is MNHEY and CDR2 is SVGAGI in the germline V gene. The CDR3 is CASSYGYSGRNEQYF. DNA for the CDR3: TGTGCCAGCAGTTACGGGTACAGCGGACGGAACGAGCAGTACTTC.

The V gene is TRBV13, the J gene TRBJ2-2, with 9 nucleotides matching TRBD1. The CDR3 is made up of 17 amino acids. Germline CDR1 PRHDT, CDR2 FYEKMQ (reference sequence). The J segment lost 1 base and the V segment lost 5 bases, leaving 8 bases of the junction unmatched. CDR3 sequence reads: CASSPDRGFQNTGELFF. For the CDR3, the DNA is TGTGCCAGCAGCCCCGACAGGGGGTTTCAGAACACCGGGGAGCTGTTTTTT.

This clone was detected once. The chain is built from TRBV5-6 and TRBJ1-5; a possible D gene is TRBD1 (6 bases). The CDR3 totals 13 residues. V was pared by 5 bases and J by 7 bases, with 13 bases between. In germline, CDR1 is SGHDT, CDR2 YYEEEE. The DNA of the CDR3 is TGTGCCAGCAGTCGCCACAGGGACCAGCCCCAGCATTTT. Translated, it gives CASSRHRDQPQHF.

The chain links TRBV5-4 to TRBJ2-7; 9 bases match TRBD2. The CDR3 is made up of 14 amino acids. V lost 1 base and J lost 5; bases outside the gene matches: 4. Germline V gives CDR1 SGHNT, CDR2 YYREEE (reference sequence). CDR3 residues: CASSLYSGSNEQYF. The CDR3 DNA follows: TGTGCCAGCAGCTTGTATAGCGGGAGCAACGAGCAGTACTTC.

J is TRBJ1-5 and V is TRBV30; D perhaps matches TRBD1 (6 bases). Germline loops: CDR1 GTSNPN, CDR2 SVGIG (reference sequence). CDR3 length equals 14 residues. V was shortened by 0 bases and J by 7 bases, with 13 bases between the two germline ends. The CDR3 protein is CAWSVQGGGQPQHF. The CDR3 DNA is TGTGCCTGGAGTGTACAAGGGGGAGGGCAGCCCCAGCATTTT.

In nucleotides, the CDR3 is TGTGCCAGCAGCCAAGATGGGGGGTCGGTACAAATGATCGGAAACACCATATATTTT. This encodes CASSQDGGSVQMIGNTIYF. This chain uses TRBV3-1 (or the pseudogene TRBV3-2) with TRBJ1-3, with a possible D match to TRBD1 (5 bases). V lost 0 bases to trimming and J lost 4 bases, with 22 bases between them. CDR3 length: 19 residues. The germline V gene encodes CDR1 LGHDT and CDR2 YNNKEL (reference sequence).

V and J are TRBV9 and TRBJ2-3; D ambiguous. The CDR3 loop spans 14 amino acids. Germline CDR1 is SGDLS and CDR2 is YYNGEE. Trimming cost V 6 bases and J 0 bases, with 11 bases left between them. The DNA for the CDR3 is TGTGCCAGCAACAAGTACCCTAGCACAGATACGCAGTATTTT. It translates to CASNKYPSTDTQYF.

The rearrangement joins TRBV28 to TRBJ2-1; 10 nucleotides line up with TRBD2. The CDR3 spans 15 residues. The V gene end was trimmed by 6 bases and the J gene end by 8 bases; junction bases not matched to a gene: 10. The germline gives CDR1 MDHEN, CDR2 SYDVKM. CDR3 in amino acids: CASRGGSSGSYEQFF. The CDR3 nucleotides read TGTGCCAGCAGGGGCGGGTCTAGCGGGAGCTATGAGCAGTTCTTC.

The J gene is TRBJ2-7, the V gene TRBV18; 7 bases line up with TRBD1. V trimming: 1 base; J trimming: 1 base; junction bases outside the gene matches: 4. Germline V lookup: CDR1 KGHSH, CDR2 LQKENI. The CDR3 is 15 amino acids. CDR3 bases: TGTGCCAGCTCACCACAGTCAGGGGGATCCTACGAGCAGTACTTC. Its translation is CASSPQSGGSYEQYF.

The CDR3 protein is CASSARADPNQPQHF. The CDR3 coding sequence is TGTGCCAGCAGCGCCAGGGCGGACCCGAATCAGCCCCAGCATTTT. The chain employs TRBV4-2 and TRBJ1-5; tentatively, D is TRBD1 (5 bases). The CDR3 length is 15 residues. In germline, CDR1 is LGHNA, CDR2 YNFKEQ. The V end was cut by 5 bases, the J end by 4 bases, with 15 bases between.

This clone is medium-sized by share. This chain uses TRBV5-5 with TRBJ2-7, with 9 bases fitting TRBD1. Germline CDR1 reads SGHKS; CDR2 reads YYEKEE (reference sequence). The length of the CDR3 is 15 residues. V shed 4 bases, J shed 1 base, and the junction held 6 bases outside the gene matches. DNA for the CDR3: TGTGCCAGCAGCAAAAGGACAGGGGCGTCCTACGAGCAGTACTTC. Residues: CASSKRTGASYEQYF. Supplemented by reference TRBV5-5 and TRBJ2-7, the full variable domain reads DAGVTQSPTHLIKTRGQQVTLRCSPISGHKSVSWYQQVLGQGPQFIFQYYEKEERGRGNFPDRFSARQFPNYSSELNVNALLLGDSALYLCASSKRTGASYEQYFGPGTRLTVT.

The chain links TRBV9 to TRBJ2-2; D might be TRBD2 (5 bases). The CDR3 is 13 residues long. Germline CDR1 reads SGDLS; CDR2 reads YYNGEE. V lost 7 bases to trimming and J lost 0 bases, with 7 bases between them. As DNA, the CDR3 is TGTGCCAGCGACGGGGCGAACACCGGGGAGCTGTTTTTT. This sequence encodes CASDGANTGELFF. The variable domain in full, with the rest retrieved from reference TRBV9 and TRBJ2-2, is DSGVTQTPKHLITATGQRVTLRCSPRSGDLSVYWYQQSLDQGLQFLIQYYNGEERAKGNILERFSAQQFPDLHSELNLSSLELGDSALYFCASDGANTGELFFGEGSRLTVL.

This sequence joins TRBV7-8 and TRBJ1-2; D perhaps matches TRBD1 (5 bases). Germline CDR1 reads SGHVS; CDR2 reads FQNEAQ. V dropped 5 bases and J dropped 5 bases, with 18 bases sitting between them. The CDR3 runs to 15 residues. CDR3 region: CASSPPVAGRYGYTF. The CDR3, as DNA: TGTGCCAGCAGCCCCCCCGTGGCAGGGCGTTATGGCTACACCTTC.

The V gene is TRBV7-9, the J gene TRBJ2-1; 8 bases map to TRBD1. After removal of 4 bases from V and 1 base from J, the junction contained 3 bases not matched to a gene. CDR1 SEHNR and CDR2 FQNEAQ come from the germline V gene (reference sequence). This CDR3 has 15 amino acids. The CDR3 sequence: CASSSQGASYNEQFF. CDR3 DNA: TGTGCCAGCAGCTCCCAGGGGGCTTCCTACAATGAGCAGTTCTTC. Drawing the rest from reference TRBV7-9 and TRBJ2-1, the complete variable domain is DTGVSQNPRHKITKRGQNVTFRCDPISEHNRLYWYRQTLGQGPEFLTYFQNEAQLEKSRLLSDRFSAERPKGSFSTLEIQRTEQGDSAMYLCASSSQGASYNEQFFGPGTRLTVL.

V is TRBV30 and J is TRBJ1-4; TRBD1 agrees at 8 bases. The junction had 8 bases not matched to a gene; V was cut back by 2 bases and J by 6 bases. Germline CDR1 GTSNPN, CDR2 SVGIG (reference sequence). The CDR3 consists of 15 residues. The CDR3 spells CAWSPPDREYEKLFF. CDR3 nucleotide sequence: TGTGCCTGGAGTCCCCCGGACAGGGAATATGAAAAACTGTTTTTT. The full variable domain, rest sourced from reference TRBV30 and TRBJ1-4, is SQTIHQWPATLVQPVGSPLSLECTVEGTSNPNLYWYRQAAGRGLQLLFYSVGIGQISSEVPQNLSASRPQDRQFILSSKKLLLSDSGFYLCAWSPPDREYEKLFFGSGTQLSVL.

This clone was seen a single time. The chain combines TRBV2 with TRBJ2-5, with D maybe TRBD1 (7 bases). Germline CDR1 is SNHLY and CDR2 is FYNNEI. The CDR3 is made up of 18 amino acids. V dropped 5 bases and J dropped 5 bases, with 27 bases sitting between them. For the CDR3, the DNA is TGTGCCAGCAGTCAGACAGGGAAAAGCGGGCCGCCGAAGGAGACCCAGTACTTC. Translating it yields CASSQTGKSGPPKETQYF. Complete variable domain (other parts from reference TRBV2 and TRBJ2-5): EPEVTQTPSHQVTQMGQEVILRCVPISNHLYFYWYRQILGQKVEFLVSFYNNEISEKSEIFDDQFSVERPDGSNFTLKIRSTKLEDSAMYFCASSQTGKSGPPKETQYFGPGTRLLVL.

CDR3 DNA: TGTGCCAGCAGCCAAGAAGGACAGTCTCTAGGGCAGTTCTTC. Its translation is CASSQEGQSLGQFF. The chain employs TRBV3-1 (or the pseudogene TRBV3-2) and TRBJ2-1, with a weak D call TRBD1 (6 bases). Trimming took 0 bases from V and 12 from J, leaving 15 bases between them. CDR3 length equals 14 residues. CDR1 and CDR2 (germline): LGHDT, YNNKEL (reference sequence).

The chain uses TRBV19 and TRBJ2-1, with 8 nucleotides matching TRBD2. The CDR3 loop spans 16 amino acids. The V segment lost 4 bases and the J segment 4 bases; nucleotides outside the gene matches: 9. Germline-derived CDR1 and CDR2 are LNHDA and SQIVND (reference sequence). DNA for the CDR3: TGTGCCAGTAGTAGGACGGGAGGGCTCGGTTACAATGAGCAGTTCTTC. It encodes CASSRTGGLGYNEQFF.

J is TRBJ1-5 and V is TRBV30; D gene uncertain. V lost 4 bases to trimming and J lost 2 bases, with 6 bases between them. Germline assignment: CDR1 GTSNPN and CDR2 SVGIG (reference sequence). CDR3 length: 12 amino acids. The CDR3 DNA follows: TGTGCCTGGACACGGGGCAATCAGCCCCAGCATTTT. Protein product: CAWTRGNQPQHF.

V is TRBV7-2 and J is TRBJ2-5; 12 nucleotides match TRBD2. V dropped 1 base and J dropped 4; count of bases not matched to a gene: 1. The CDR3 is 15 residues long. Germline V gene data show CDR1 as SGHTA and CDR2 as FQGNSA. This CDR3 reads CASSLELAGGETQYF. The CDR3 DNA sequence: TGTGCCAGCAGCTTAGAACTAGCGGGGGGAGAGACCCAGTACTTC.

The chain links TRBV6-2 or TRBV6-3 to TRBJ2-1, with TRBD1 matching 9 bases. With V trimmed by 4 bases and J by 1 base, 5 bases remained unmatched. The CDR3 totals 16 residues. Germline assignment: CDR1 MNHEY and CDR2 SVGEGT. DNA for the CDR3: TGTGCCAGCAGTTTACCGGGACAGGGTTCCTACAATGAGCAGTTCTTC. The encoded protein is CASSLPGQGSYNEQFF.